Listed here are 12 T cell receptor beta chains from one sample, sequenced in a study of glioma-infiltrating T cells. TCR alpha and beta CDR3 regions were amplified from RNA using iRepertoire nested multiplex PCR. TCRdb itself ran the multiplex PCR reads through MiXCR, one entry per CDR3 protein. The profile shows about 380,000 distinct CDR3 sequences, 41% of them singletons. Specimen: glioma tissue, nonneoplastic brain tissue, or PBMCs (not recorded which). The receptors stem from a human donor with low-grade glioma or glioblastoma, undergoing nonglioma brain surgery, or in good health (not recorded which).

V gene TRBV20-1 combines with J gene TRBJ1-5, with a weak D call TRBD1 (5 bases). CDR3 size: 14 residues. V was cut by 4 bases and J by 7 bases, with 17 bases left in between. The germline V gene encodes CDR1 DFQATT and CDR2 SNEGSKA (reference sequence). The CDR3 is CSATLLRGRQPQHF. CDR3 in DNA: TGCAGTGCTACACTTCTGAGGGGACGCCAGCCCCAGCATTTT.

Remarks on this clonotype: The DNA is omitted, as the CDR3 cannot be located on it reliably, and the CDR3 follows TCRdb's listing. This rearrangement joins TRBV2 to TRBJ2-7; the D call in the table, TRBD1, was not verified against the DNA. With termini counted, the CDR3 has 16 amino acids. The germline V gene encodes CDR1 SNHLY and CDR2 FYNNEI. The CDR3 sequence is CASSEVRAVGPGEQYF.

As for this clonotype: A read error is possible here, since a much larger clone lies one base away. The chain links TRBV6-2 or TRBV6-3 to TRBJ2-7, with 8 bases matching TRBD2. Germline CDR1 is MNHEY and CDR2 is SVGEGT. The CDR3 contains 16 residues. The CDR3 nucleotides read TGTGCCGGCAGTTACCTGGGACTAGGGGTTTCCTACGAGCAGTACTTC. This translates into CAGSYLGLGVSYEQYF.

A single count supports this clonotype. This may come from a read error, since a much larger clone is one base off. The chain joins TRBV20-1 to TRBJ2-1, with D possibly being TRBD2 (6 bases). This CDR3 has 12 amino acids. Per germline, CDR1 DFQATT and CDR2 SNEGSKA (reference sequence). The CDR3 nucleotides are TGCAGTGGTGGGGACTCCTACAATGGGCAGTTCTTC. Amino acids: CSGGDSYNGQFF.

The gene calls are TRBV28 and TRBJ2-7; D call uncertain. CDR1 is MDHEN, CDR2 SYDVKM, per germline. Between the trimmed V and J ends, which lost 6 bases and 9 bases, there was a span of 21 bases. The CDR3 consists of 14 residues. The CDR3 DNA reads TGTGCCAGCAGCATAGATCCTAACCTGGGCGGGCAGTACTTC. This translates into CASSIDPNLGGQYF.

The chain carries TRBV3-1 and TRBJ2-7; possible D gene TRBD2, 5 bases. This CDR3 has 13 residues. The germline V gene encodes CDR1 LGHDT and CDR2 YNNKEL (reference sequence). The V end lost 3 bases, the J end lost 3 bases, and 9 bases lay between the germline ends. The CDR3 DNA sequence: TGTGCCAGCAGCCAGGGCCGGGGCTACGAGCAGTACTTC. Its protein is CASSQGRGYEQYF.

This sequence joins TRBV11-1 and TRBJ2-5; D is uncertain. The CDR3 length is 14 residues. The V gene's germline CDR1 is SGHAT and CDR2 FQDESV (reference sequence). V was shortened by 7 bases and J by 2 bases, with 14 bases between the two germline ends. The CDR3 loop reads CASTNSGVQETQYF. In DNA form, the CDR3 reads TGTGCCAGCACCAATAGTGGGGTGCAAGAGACCCAGTACTTC.

This clonotype showed up just a few times. This rearrangement joins TRBV10-3 to TRBJ1-5, with unresolved D. Trimming pared 3 bases from V and 6 bases from J, leaving 9 bases between. Germline V gene lookup returns CDR1 ENHRY and CDR2 SYGVKD. The CDR3 contains 13 residues. The CDR3 coding sequence is TGTGCCATCAGTGACAGGCCGAGTCAGCCCCAGCATTTT. Translating it yields CAISDRPSQPQHF.

There are many counts of this clonotype. V and J are TRBV6-1 and TRBJ2-5; 9 nucleotides line up with TRBD1. The CDR3 length is 14 residues. CDR1 MNHNS and CDR2 SASEGT come from the germline V gene. With 4 bases clipped from V and 5 bases from J, the junction kept 5 bases outside the gene matches. CDR3 sequence (DNA): TGTGCCAGCAGTGCGGGACAGGGTGGCGAGACCCAGTACTTC. The encoded protein is CASSAGQGGETQYF.

This clonotype was counted many times. The rearrangement joins TRBV28 to TRBJ1-2, with D unresolved. Per the germline V gene, CDR1 is MDHEN and CDR2 is SYDVKM. With 5 bases removed from V and 4 bases from J, the gap between germline ends came to 14 bases. This CDR3 region has 14 residues. CDR3 sequence reads: CASSPPMDVYGYTF. DNA of the CDR3: TGTGCCAGCAGTCCCCCAATGGACGTCTATGGCTACACCTTC.

The chain employs TRBV7-8 and TRBJ2-3, with 9 nucleotides matching TRBD2. Trimming cost V 5 bases and J 1 base; bases outside gene matches: 7. Germline CDR1 reads SGHVS; CDR2 reads FQNEAQ. The CDR3 contains 16 residues. The CDR3 DNA reads as TGTGCCAGCAGCCCTGGGAGGACTAGCGGCACAGATACGCAGTATTTT. It codes for CASSPGRTSGTDTQYF.

This clonotype was detected only a few times. CDR3 region: CSARSTRDNEQFF. In DNA, the CDR3 is TGCAGTGCTAGATCGACTAGGGACAATGAGCAGTTCTTC. This sequence joins TRBV20-1 and TRBJ2-1, with a tentative D call TRBD2 (6 bases). Between the trimmed V and J ends, which lost 2 bases and 5 bases, there was a span of 10 bases. CDR1 DFQATT and CDR2 SNEGSKA come from the germline V gene (reference sequence). The CDR3 runs 13 residues.